A selection of T cell receptor beta chains follows, all from one sample in a study of breast tumors, draining lymph nodes, adjacent tissues. TCRdb independently ran MiXCR on the multiplex PCR reads; one entry per CDR3 protein. The sample carries roughly 120,000 distinct CDR3 sequences, around 20% recorded once. Sequenced material: axillary lymph node tissue. All receptors derive from a female donor with breast cancer. Some clones in this sample may be carry-over from other donors' samples. CDR3s include the opening cysteine and the closing phenylalanine or tryptophan. D genes are given only for firm matches. Clone size is stated in some rows and not others, as once, few, many or a class when expanded.

clone size	V gene	D gene	J gene	CDR3 DNA	CDR3 protein
many	TRBV20-1	TRBD2	TRBJ2-1	TGCAGTGGGGGACTAGCGGCTTACAATGAGCAGTTCTTC	CSGGLAAYNEQFF
many	TRBV19	NA	TRBJ1-2	TGTGCCAGTACTGACAGATATGGCTACACCTTC	CASTDRYGYTF
NA	TRBV20-1	NA	TRBJ2-3	TGCAGTGCTAGAGATGTGGGAGGCGTAGATACGCAGTATTTT	CSARDVGGVDTQYF
many	TRBV19	TRBD2	TRBJ2-7	TGTGCCAGTAGTACCTCTAGCGGGAGTTCCTACGAGCAGTACTTC	CASSTSSGSSYEQYF
many	TRBV12-3/TRBV12-4	TRBD2	TRBJ2-3	TGTGCCAGCAGCCCTATGGGGGGGAAGAGTTCGCAGTATTTT	CASSPMGGKSSQYF
many	TRBV20-1	TRBD2	TRBJ2-3	TGCAGTGCTAGGACTAGCGGATCGGCGGATACGCAGTATTTT	CSARTSGSADTQYF
many	TRBV10-3	TRBD1	TRBJ1-4	TGTGCCATCAGTGAGAAGACAGGGACGGCTAATGAAAAACTGTTTTTT	CAISEKTGTANEKLFF
NA	TRBV7-2	NA	TRBJ2-4	TGTGCCAGCAGCGAACAGGGTCTCAAAAACATTCAGTACTTC	CASSEQGLKNIQYF
many	TRBV5-1	NA	TRBJ2-7	TGCGCCAGCAGGGACACCTTTTCCACCTACGAGCAGTACTTC	CASRDTFSTYEQYF
many	TRBV2	NA	TRBJ1-4	TGTGCCAGCAGCAAAGAATACAGCACAACTAATGAAAAACTGTTTTTT	CASSKEYSTTNEKLFF
many	TRBV4-1	TRBD1	TRBJ1-3	TGCGCCAGCAGCCTTACCATGACAGGGTCTGGAAACACCATATATTTT	CASSLTMTGSGNTIYF
few	TRBV6-1	TRBD2	TRBJ2-3	TGTGCCAGCAGTGAAGGGACACTAGCGGGGGTATCGCAGTATTTT	CASSEGTLAGVSQYF
few	TRBV6-1	TRBD1	TRBJ1-2	TGTGCCAGCAGTGCACCGGGACAGGGGGTTTACTCGGGTGGCTACACCTTC	CASSAPGQGVYSGGYTF
many	TRBV19	NA	TRBJ1-2	TGTGCCAGTACCCTGGAGCGGGCAGGGCGGTTGGTTAACTATGGCTACACCTTC	CASTLERAGRLVNYGYTF
many	TRBV20-1	TRBD2	TRBJ2-5	TGCAGTGCTATGTTTGGCGGGGGGGGTCAAGCGACCCAGTACTTC	CSAMFGGGGQATQYF
few	TRBV3-1	TRBD1	TRBJ2-6	TGTGCCAGCAGCCCCATGTCGGGACAGACTTCTGGGGCCAACGTCCTGACTTTC	CASSPMSGQTSGANVLTF
many	TRBV6-4	NA	TRBJ1-5	TGTGCCAAGCACGTAAGGAACTCTAATCAGCCCCAGCATTTT	CAKHVRNSNQPQHF
NA	TRBV19	TRBD2	TRBJ2-6	TGTGCCACTAACCTCGGGGGGACCTTCTCTGGGGCCAACGTCCTGACTTTC	CATNLGGTFSGANVLTF
NA	TRBV10-3	NA	TRBJ1-1	TGTGCCATCAACCGACAGCTGGGCACTGAAGCTTTCTTT	CAINRQLGTEAFF
NA	TRBV5-8	NA	TRBJ1-6	TGTGCCAGCAGCCGGGAGTTGGGGTCACCCCTCCACTTT	CASSRELGSPLHF
many	TRBV25-1	TRBD2	TRBJ2-7	TGTGCCAGCAGTGACCCCACTAGCGGGGGCCCCTACGAGCAGTACTTC	CASSDPTSGGPYEQYF
NA	TRBV5-5	TRBD1	TRBJ2-1	TGTGCCAGCGGCTTGGGACAGACCTCGGAGGAGCAGTTCTTC	CASGLGQTSEEQFF
many	TRBV16	TRBD1	TRBJ1-6	TGTGCCAGCAGCCAAAACAGGGGATCACCCCTCCACTTT	CASSQNRGSPLHF
many	TRBV18	NA	TRBJ2-3	TGTGCCAGCTCACGCACAGATACGCAGTATTTT	CASSRTDTQYF
many	TRBV12-3/TRBV12-4	TRBD2	TRBJ2-7	TGTGCCAGCAGCTTCCAAACCCATAGCGGGAGGGGCGAGCAGTACTTC	CASSFQTHSGRGEQYF
many	TRBV20-1	TRBD2	TRBJ2-5	TGCAGTGCTAGAGATTTCCGAGGGACTAGCGGGAGCCAAGAGACCCAGTACTTC	CSARDFRGTSGSQETQYF
few	TRBV11-2	TRBD2	TRBJ2-2	TGTGCCAGCAGCTGGACTAGCCTCGGGGAGCTGTTTTTT	CASSWTSLGELFF
many	TRBV6-1	NA	TRBJ2-1	TGTGCCAGCAGTGGGACCGATAGATTGTACAATGAGCAGTTCTTC	CASSGTDRLYNEQFF
many	TRBV10-3	NA	TRBJ1-4	TGTGCCATCAGGGCAGCTGGTAATGAAAAACTGTTTTTT	CAIRAAGNEKLFF
few	TRBV3-1	TRBD1	TRBJ1-5	TGTGCCAGCAGCCAATCGGGACAGGGGGCAAATCAGCCCCAGCATTTT	CASSQSGQGANQPQHF
many	TRBV20-1	NA	TRBJ2-3	TGCAGTGCTGAGTTTTCGCAATCCACAGATACGCAGTATTTT	CSAEFSQSTDTQYF
many	TRBV24-1	NA	TRBJ2-3	TGTGCCACCAGTGATTTGTGGGGCGGTACGCAGTATTTT	CATSDLWGGTQYF
many	TRBV19	NA	TRBJ2-5	TGTGCCAGTAGTTCAAGCGACCTCCAAGAGACCCAGTACTTC	CASSSSDLQETQYF
few	TRBV5-4	NA	TRBJ2-7	TGTGCCAGCAGCTCTTACAGGGAGCCCTACGAGCAGTACTTC	CASSSYREPYEQYF
many	TRBV19	NA	TRBJ1-2	TGTGCCAGTAGTATAAAGGGGTACGGCTACACCTTC	CASSIKGYGYTF
many	TRBV5-1	NA	TRBJ2-5	TGCGCCAGCAGCCTCCGGGACGGAGTTACAGAGACCCAGTACTTC	CASSLRDGVTETQYF
many	TRBV5-1	TRBD1	TRBJ2-5	TGCGCCAGCAGCTTGTTGACAGGGGGACAAGAGACCCAGTACTTC	CASSLLTGGQETQYF
NA	TRBV18	NA	TRBJ2-1	TGTGCCAGCTCACCAGGTCAGAGGGGGTGGAATGAGCAGTTCTTC	CASSPGQRGWNEQFF
many	TRBV20-1	NA	TRBJ2-3	TGCAGTGCTAACTCGGGGAGCCCAGATACGCAGTATTTT	CSANSGSPDTQYF
many	TRBV10-3	NA	TRBJ2-5	TGTGCCATCAGTGTGTCAGATCAAGAGACCCAGTACTTC	CAISVSDQETQYF
many	TRBV20-1	TRBD1	TRBJ2-7	TGCAGTGCTACTTCGCGGGACAGGGGAGGATTGGGATACGAGCAGTACTTC	CSATSRDRGGLGYEQYF
many	TRBV20-1	NA	TRBJ1-4	TGCAGTGCTAGATACGGCGAAAAACTGTTTTTT	CSARYGEKLFF
NA	TRBV3-1	TRBD1	TRBJ2-1	TGTGCCAGCAGACCTCTGGGACAGGGTGATAATGAGCAGTTCTTC	CASRPLGQGDNEQFF
many	TRBV20-1	TRBD2	TRBJ2-5	TGCAGTGCCCCGCCCACTAGCGACGGGACCCAGTACTTC	CSAPPTSDGTQYF